The rows below give T cell receptor gamma chains drawn from one sample of a study of γδ T cells in repeated Plasmodium falciparum infection. TCRdb reanalysed the multiplex PCR reads with CATT. Of tens of thousands of gamma-chain clones listed, about 1.5% are singletons. The material sequenced was gamma-delta T cells from blood. The receptors originated from a pool of human donors (malaria-infected and uninfected, not separated). Both conserved end residues are trimmed from each CDR3.

CDR3aa,v_gene,j_gene
ALWEIKL,TRGV9,TRGJ1/TRGJ2
ATWGWFKI,TRGV8,TRGJP1
ALWEQFTELGKKIKV,TRGV9,TRGJP
ALWEVDARQELGKKIKV,TRGV9,TRGJP
ALWARPLYYKKL,TRGV9,TRGJ1/TRGJ2
ATWDGPWNYYKKL,TRGV4,TRGJ1/TRGJ2
ATWDGYTTGWFKI,TRGV4,TRGJP1
ATWDLTYKKL,TRGV4,TRGJ1/TRGJ2
ATWDEQDYYKKL,TRGV4,TRGJ1/TRGJ2
ATWDYTGWFKI,TRGV8,TRGJP1
ATWDGRSRVYYKKL,TRGV4,TRGJ1/TRGJ2
ATWDRPKKL,TRGV3,TRGJ1/TRGJ2
ATWVICSATGWFKI,TRGV2,TRGJP1
ALWEVPCPLGKL,TRGV9,TRGJ1/TRGJ2
ATWDGPNYYKKL,TRGV2,TRGJ1/TRGJ2
ATWDRPYKKL,TRGV5,TRGJ1/TRGJ2
ALWEWRDYYKKL,TRGV9,TRGJ1/TRGJ2
ATWDGTGSDWIKT,TRGV8,TRGJP2
ATWDGPYNYYKKL,TRGV4,TRGJ1/TRGJ2
ATWDGPTSYKKL,TRGV2,TRGJ1/TRGJ2
ALWEALGTGWFKI,TRGV9,TRGJP1
ALWEGSNDWIKT,TRGV9,TRGJP2
ALWEVQGIKKL,TRGV9,TRGJ1/TRGJ2
ATWDVSNYYKKL,TRGV4,TRGJ1/TRGJ2
ATWDGPMSDWIKT,TRGV2,TRGJP2
ATWDGLHKKL,TRGV2,TRGJ1/TRGJ2
ALWEAGTYYKKL,TRGV9,TRGJ1/TRGJ2
ATWDGRDWIKT,TRGV4,TRGJP2
ATWDGPDYKKL,TRGV2,TRGJ1/TRGJ2
ATWETTNYYKKL,TRGV4,TRGJ1/TRGJ2
ATWDIGTGWFKI,TRGV8,TRGJP1
ATWDSTRNYYKKL,TRGV3,TRGJ1/TRGJ2
ALWESSQLGKKIKV,TRGV9,TRGJP
ALWEVIAELGKKIKV,TRGV9,TRGJP
ATWDGPYKKL,TRGV2,TRGJ1/TRGJ2
ATWGLLDSSDWIKT,TRGV4,TRGJP2
ATWDILMNTTGWFKI,TRGV8,TRGJP1
ALWEGELGKKIKV,TRGV9,TRGJP
ATWDRDFYYKKL,TRGV8,TRGJ1/TRGJ2
ATWDRHTTGWFKI,TRGV8,TRGJP1
ATWSNYYKKL,TRGV8,TRGJ1/TRGJ2
ALWEVRLGLGKKIKV,TRGV9,TRGJP
ALWESDTTGWFKI,TRGV9,TRGJP1